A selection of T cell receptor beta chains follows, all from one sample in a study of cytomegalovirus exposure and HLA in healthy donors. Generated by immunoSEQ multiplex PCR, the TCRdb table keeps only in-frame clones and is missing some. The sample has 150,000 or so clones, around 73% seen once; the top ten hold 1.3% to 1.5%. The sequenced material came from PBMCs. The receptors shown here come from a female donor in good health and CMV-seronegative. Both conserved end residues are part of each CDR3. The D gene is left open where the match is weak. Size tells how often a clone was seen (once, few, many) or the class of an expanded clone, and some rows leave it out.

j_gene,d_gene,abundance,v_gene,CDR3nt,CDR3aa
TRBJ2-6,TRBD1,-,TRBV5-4,TGTGCCAGCAGCTCTCGGAGGTGGGACAGGGGAAGCTCTGGGGCCAACGTCCTGACTTTC,CASSSRRWDRGSSGANVLTF
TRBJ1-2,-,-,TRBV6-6,TGTGCCAGCAGTTACTCGAGTACAGCCACCTATGGCTACACCTTC,CASSYSSTATYGYTF
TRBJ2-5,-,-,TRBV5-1,TGCGCCAGCAGCTTGGCCGACTCTAAAGAGACCCAGTACTTC,CASSLADSKETQYF
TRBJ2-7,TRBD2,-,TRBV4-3,TGCGCCAGCAGCCAAGAGGTAGCGGGAGGCAGCTCCTACGAGCAGTACTTC,CASSQEVAGGSSYEQYF
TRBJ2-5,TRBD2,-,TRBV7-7,TGTGCTAGCAGCTTAGGACTAGCGGGAGGCCGGGAGACCCAGTACTTC,CASSLGLAGGRETQYF
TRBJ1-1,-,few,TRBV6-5,TGTGCCAGCAGTTACGACGGGACTCTCAACACTGAAGCTTTCTTT,CASSYDGTLNTEAFF
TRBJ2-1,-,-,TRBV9,TGTGCCAGCAGCGTAGTCGCGGTCGGTGTCAATGAGCAGTTCTTC,CASSVVAVGVNEQFF
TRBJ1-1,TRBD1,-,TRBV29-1,TGCAGCGCTGGGGACAGGGGGTTGTTAGAAGCTTTCTTT,CSAGDRGLLEAFF
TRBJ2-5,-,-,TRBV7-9,TGTGCCAGCAACCCGCGAGTGGGGGGGCTCAAAGAGACCCAGTACTTC,CASNPRVGGLKETQYF
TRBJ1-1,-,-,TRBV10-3,TGTGCCATCAGTGATTGGGAGGGGGAGTACACTGAAGCTTTCTTT,CAISDWEGEYTEAFF
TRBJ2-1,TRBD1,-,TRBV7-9,TGTGCCAGCAGCCCCCGGGACAGGGGAGGCAATGAGCAGTTCTTC,CASSPRDRGGNEQFF
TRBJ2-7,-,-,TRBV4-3,TGCGCCAGCAGCCAAGATTTTAAGGGGTACGAGCAGTACTTC,CASSQDFKGYEQYF
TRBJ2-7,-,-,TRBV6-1,TGTGCCAGCAGTGAAGTCGGGTACTACGAGCAGTACTTC,CASSEVGYYEQYF
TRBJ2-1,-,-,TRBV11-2,TGTGCCAGCAGCTTATTCAAGGGGATTGGTTATGAGCAGTTCTTC,CASSLFKGIGYEQFF
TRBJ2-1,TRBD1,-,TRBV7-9,TGTGCCAGCAGTTACAGGGGCAATGAGCAGTTCTTC,CASSYRGNEQFF
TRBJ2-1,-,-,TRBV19,TGTGCCAGTAGTAAATGGGTCCGGACAGCCTACAATGAGCAGTTCTTC,CASSKWVRTAYNEQFF
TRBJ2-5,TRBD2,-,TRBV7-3,TGTGCCAGCAGCAGACTAGCGGAGACCCTCCACTTC,CASSRLAETLHF
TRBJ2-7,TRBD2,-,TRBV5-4,TGTGCCAGCAGCTTGGTGGGGACTAGCGCGAGGGAGCAGTACTTC,CASSLVGTSAREQYF
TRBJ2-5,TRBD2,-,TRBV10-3,TGTGCCATCAGTGAGGGCGGCGCGGGAGTCGGGGAGACCCAGTACTTC,CAISEGGAGVGETQYF
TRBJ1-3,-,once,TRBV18,TGTGCCAGCTCACCGTCGGGGGACTCTGGAAACACCATATATTTT,CASSPSGDSGNTIYF
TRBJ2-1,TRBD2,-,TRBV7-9,TGTGCCAGCAGCCCAGCGGGAGGGATTCTCAATGAGCAGTTCTTC,CASSPAGGILNEQFF
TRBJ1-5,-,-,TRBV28,TGTGCCAGCAGTGACCGGGATCATCTATGGCAGCCCCAGCATTTT,CASSDRDHLWQPQHF
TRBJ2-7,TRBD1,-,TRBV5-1,TGCGCCAGCGGACAGGACTCCTACGAGCAGTACTTC,CASGQDSYEQYF
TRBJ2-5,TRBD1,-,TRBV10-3,TGTGCCTCCACAGGGGGCACCGGGGAGACCCAGTACTTC,CASTGGTGETQYF
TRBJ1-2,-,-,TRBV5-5,TGTGCCAGCAGCTTGAGTCACAACACGATTAACTATGGCTACACCTTC,CASSLSHNTINYGYTF
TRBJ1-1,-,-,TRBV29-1,TGCAGCGTCTTGATGAGACAGCAGAACACTGAAGCTTTCTTT,CSVLMRQQNTEAFF
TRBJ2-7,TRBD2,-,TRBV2,TGTGCCAGCAGTGAAGGACTAGCGGTCTCCTACGAGCAGTACTTC,CASSEGLAVSYEQYF
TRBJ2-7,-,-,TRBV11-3,TGTGCCAGCAGCTTAGGTAGCTCGTCCCCCTACGAGCAGTACTTC,CASSLGSSSPYEQYF
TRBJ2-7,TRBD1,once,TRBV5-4,TGTGCCAGCAGCTTCTCAGGGGGCTCCTACGAGCAGTACTTC,CASSFSGGSYEQYF